This TCR beta chain was observed in a study of cytomegalovirus exposure and HLA in healthy donors. Study-level results: Owing to their indistinguishability, certain V segments, notably TRBV6-2 and TRBV6-3, were excluded. Later examination showed HLA-associated TCR beta chains had greater clonal expansion than equally common others.

With 60 Vbeta and 13 Jbeta primers, the PCR was carried out. Only in-frame clones appear in the TCRdb table, and some are missing; sequencing was by immunoSEQ multiplex PCR. The data show 180,000 or so clones, about four fifths seen once. As to this clone: The target antigen is unknown.

The CDR3 consists of 16 residues. The germline V and J ends were trimmed by 5 bases and 2 bases, with 19 bases remaining between them. Germline CDR1 SSHAT, CDR2 FNYEAQ (reference sequence). The source is a woman aged 30 to 39 in good health and CMV-seronegative. The rearrangement uses TRBV7-7 and TRBJ2-7; no clear D gene. The sequencing sample was made of PBMCs. Here the CDR3 DNA reads TGTGCCAGCAGCGCAACGATTCCGGAACAGACCTACGAGCAGTACTTC. It encodes CASSATIPEQTYEQYF.